The 11 T cell receptor beta chains given below trace back to one sample, sequenced in a study of cytomegalovirus exposure and HLA in healthy donors. Sequencing used immunoSEQ multiplex PCR; TCRdb keeps in-frame clones, though not all of them. The profile shows some 250,000 clones, around 87% of them singletons. The specimen was PBMCs. The receptors originated from a woman aged 25 to 45 in good health and CMV-seropositive.

Of note for this clone: The germline gene is not matched at one end of the junction; a read error may be the cause. The V call is TRBV6-5, the J call TRBJ2-7; 12 nucleotides agree with TRBD2. This CDR3 is 14 amino acids long. Germline V lookup: CDR1 MNHEY, CDR2 SVGAGI. The CDR3 loop reads CASSSYRLAGDLLF. CDR3 nucleotide sequence: TGTGCCAGCAGTTCCTATAGACTAGCGGGGGACCTGTTGTTC.

The chain combines TRBV5-1 with TRBJ1-4, with D unresolved. CDR1 and CDR2 (germline): SGHRS, YFSETQ. The CDR3 contains 13 residues. With 2 bases removed from V and 2 bases from J, the gap between germline ends came to 4 bases. The CDR3 region is CASSFGTNEKLFF. The CDR3 DNA is TGCGCCAGCAGCTTCGGGACTAATGAAAAACTGTTTTTT.

V gene TRBV29-1 combines with J gene TRBJ1-1, with unresolved D. The CDR3 covers 11 residues. Trimming stripped 4 bases from V and 3 bases from J, with 6 bases between. From germline, CDR1 is SQVTM and CDR2 ANQGSEA. CDR3 nucleotide sequence: TGCAGCGTTGGGCAGGACACTGAAGCTTTCTTT. This gives the protein CSVGQDTEAFF.

V and J are TRBV2 and TRBJ2-5; 8 bases map to TRBD2. The V segment lost 2 bases and the J segment 2 bases; nucleotides outside the gene matches: 13. The CDR3 runs to 18 residues. CDR1 is SNHLY and CDR2 is FYNNEI in the germline V gene. The CDR3 region has the DNA TGTGCCAGCAGTGAATTGTACCTAGCGGGTTGGCATCAAGAGACCCAGTACTTC. Its translation is CASSELYLAGWHQETQYF. Drawing the rest from reference TRBV2 and TRBJ2-5, the complete variable domain is EPEVTQTPSHQVTQMGQEVILRCVPISNHLYFYWYRQILGQKVEFLVSFYNNEISEKSEIFDDQFSVERPDGSNFTLKIRSTKLEDSAMYFCASSELYLAGWHQETQYFGPGTRLLVL.

The chain is built from TRBV18 and TRBJ1-1; 7 bases are a match to TRBD1. The V gene's germline CDR1 is KGHSH and CDR2 LQKENI. The CDR3 runs 15 residues. The V and J ends lost 3 bases and 5 bases, in that order; junction bases with no gene match: 9. CDR3 bases: TGTGCCAGCTCACCTCTCGGCAGGGGGGAAACTGAAGCTTTCTTT. Its protein is CASSPLGRGETEAFF.

This rearrangement joins TRBV6-4 to TRBJ2-1; TRBD2 agrees at 14 bases. The germline V gene encodes CDR1 MRHNA and CDR2 SNTAGT. The CDR3 consists of 14 residues. V lost 7 bases and J lost 10; bases outside the gene matches: 6. CDR3 sequence: CASMGLAGVGEQFF. The CDR3, as DNA: TGTGCCAGCATGGGACTAGCGGGAGTCGGGGAGCAGTTCTTC.

This clone was counted once. The J gene is TRBJ1-1, the V gene TRBV5-1; 10 positions match TRBD1. Germline V gene sequence: CDR1 SGHRS, CDR2 YFSETQ. CDR3 length equals 15 residues. V gave up 4 bases and J gave up 2 bases; unmatched junction bases: 5. CDR3 in amino acids: CASSPWDRGNTEAFF. The CDR3 bases are TGCGCCAGCAGCCCCTGGGACAGGGGTAACACTGAAGCTTTCTTT.

This clone appeared a single time. J is TRBJ2-2 and V is TRBV19; D may be TRBD2 (5 bases). The CDR3 has 14 residues. Trimming cost V 6 bases and J 6 bases, with 14 bases left between them. CDR1 and CDR2 (germline): LNHDA, SQIVND (reference sequence). CDR3 nucleotide sequence: TGTGCCAGTAGCCCCCACGGGGATGCCGGGGAGCTGTTTTTT. Protein: CASSPHGDAGELFF.

The chain carries TRBV27 and TRBJ1-2, with unresolved D. Between the trimmed V and J ends, which lost 6 bases and 8 bases, there was a span of 16 bases. Germline V gene data show CDR1 as MNHEY and CDR2 as SMNVEV (reference sequence). The CDR3 sequence is 13 residues long. CDR3 protein: CASSQSFYVGYTF. The CDR3 coding sequence is TGTGCCAGCAGCCAATCATTCTATGTGGGCTACACCTTC.

The chain uses TRBV28 and TRBJ2-2, with D maybe TRBD2 (6 bases). The CDR3 extends over 16 amino acids. Trimming shortened V by 4 bases and J by 2 bases, and 14 bases separated the two germline ends. Germline CDR1 reads MDHEN; CDR2 reads SYDVKM. DNA of the CDR3: TGTGCCAGCAGTTCCTCGCGGGGATCAAACACCGGGGAGCTGTTTTTT. Its protein product is CASSSSRGSNTGELFF.

The sample holds one count of this clone. J is TRBJ2-7 and V is TRBV4-1; no definite D call. V lost 0 bases and J 4 bases, leaving 13 bases between the germline ends. The CDR3 extends over 15 amino acids. Germline-derived CDR1 and CDR2 are MGHRA and YSYEKL. CDR3 nucleotide sequence: TGCGCCAGCAGCCAAGACCTAGGTAGCTCGTACGAGCAGTACTTC. Amino acid sequence: CASSQDLGSSYEQYF.